The clone carrying this T cell receptor (beta chain) has just a few counts. This sample is part of a study of T-cell reconstitution after alpha-beta-depleted transplantation in children. The ends were cut back, 0 bases at V and 5 bases at J, with 14 bases in the middle. There are 14 residues in the CDR3. The germline V gene has CDR1 DFQATT and CDR2 SNEGSKA (reference sequence). As it was prepared, the TCRbeta library received unique molecular identifiers. TCRdb fed the PCR reads into MiXCR, producing one record per CDR3 protein. The sample lists about 610,000 distinct CDR3 sequences; about 10% were seen once.

The receptor was isolated from a human donor who donated a stem cell graft to a child with acute myeloid leukemia. This chain connects TRBV20-1 to TRBJ2-7; D remains unclear. The material sequenced was PBMCs from the stem cell graft donor, taken from the stem cell graft. CDR3 sequence reads: CSARDSAKTHEQYF. CDR3 coding DNA: TGCAGTGCTAGAGATTCAGCGAAGACCCACGAGCAGTACTTC.